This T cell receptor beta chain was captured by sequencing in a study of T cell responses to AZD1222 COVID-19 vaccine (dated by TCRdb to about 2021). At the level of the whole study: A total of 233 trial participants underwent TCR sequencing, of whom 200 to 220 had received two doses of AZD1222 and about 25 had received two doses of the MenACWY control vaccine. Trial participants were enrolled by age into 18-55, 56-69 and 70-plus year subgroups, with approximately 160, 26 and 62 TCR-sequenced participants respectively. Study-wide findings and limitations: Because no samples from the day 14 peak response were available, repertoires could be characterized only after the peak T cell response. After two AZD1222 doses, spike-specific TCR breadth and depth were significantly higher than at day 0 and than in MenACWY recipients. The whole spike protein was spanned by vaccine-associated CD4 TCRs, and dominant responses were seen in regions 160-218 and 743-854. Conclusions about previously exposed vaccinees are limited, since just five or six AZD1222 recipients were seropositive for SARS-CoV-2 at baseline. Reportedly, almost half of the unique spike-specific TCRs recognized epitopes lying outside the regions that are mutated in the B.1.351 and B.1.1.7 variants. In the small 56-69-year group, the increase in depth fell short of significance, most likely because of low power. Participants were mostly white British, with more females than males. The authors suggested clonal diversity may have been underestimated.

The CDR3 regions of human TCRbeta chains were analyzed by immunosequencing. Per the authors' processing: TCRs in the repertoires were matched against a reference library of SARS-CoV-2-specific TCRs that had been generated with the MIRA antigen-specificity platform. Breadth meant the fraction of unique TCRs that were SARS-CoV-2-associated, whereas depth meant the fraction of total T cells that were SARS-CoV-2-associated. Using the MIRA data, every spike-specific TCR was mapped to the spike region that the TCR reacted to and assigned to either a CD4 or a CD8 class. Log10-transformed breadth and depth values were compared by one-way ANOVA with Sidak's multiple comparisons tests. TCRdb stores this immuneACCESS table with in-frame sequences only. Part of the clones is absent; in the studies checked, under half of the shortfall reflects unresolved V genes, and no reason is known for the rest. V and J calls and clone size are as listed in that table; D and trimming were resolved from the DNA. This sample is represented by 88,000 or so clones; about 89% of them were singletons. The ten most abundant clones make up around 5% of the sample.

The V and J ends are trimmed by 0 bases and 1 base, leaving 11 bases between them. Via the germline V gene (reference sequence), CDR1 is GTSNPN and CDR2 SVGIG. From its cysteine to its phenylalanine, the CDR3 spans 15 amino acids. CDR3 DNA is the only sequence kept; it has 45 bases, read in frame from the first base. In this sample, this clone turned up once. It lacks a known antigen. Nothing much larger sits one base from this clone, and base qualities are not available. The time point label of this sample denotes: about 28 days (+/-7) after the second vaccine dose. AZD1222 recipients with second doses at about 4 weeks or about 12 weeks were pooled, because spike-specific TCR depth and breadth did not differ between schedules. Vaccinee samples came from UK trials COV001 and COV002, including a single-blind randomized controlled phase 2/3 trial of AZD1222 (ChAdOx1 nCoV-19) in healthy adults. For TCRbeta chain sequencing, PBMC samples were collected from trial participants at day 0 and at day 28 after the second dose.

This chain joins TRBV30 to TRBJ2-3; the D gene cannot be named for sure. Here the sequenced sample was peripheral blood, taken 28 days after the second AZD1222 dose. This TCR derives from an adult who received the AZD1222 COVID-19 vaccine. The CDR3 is CAWSVNSVRTDTQYF. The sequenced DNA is TGTGCCTGGAGTGTAAACTCCGTCCGCACAGATACGCAGTATTTT.